This note documents a single TCR beta chain sequence. Its specificity is unknown. These data come from a study of blood T cells in healthy people across ages. Findings and caveats of the study: As naive T cell percentage varied, TCR beta diversity correlated strongly with it. Compared with aged donors, long-lived donors showed fewer expanded clones, suggesting selection.

The draw of peripheral blood yielded ten milliliters from each donor. Isolating PBMCs gave at least 7 million of these cells per sample. A second PCR, run for roughly 7 to 12 cycles, used a sample-barcoded 5' primer plus a J-beta primer mix. TCRdb passed the 5' RACE reads through MiXCR, listing each CDR3 protein once. The sample lists about 1,400,000 distinct CDR3 sequences, approximately 40% seen once, with under 8% in the top ten. This receptor was identified in a woman between 18 and 29 years old in good health. The source material was blood.

The CDR3 DNA reads as TGTGCCAGCAGAGGAGCGGGGAACTCCTACGAGCAGTACTTC. Translated, it gives CASRGAGNSYEQYF. The chain joins TRBV28 to TRBJ2-7, with 7 bases matching TRBD2. The CDR3 runs to 14 residues. The V and J ends lost 6 bases and 0 bases, in that order; junction bases with no gene match: 5. Germline loops: CDR1 MDHEN, CDR2 SYDVKM.